This is a list of T cell receptor beta chains from one sample in a study of blood T cell repertoires in COVID-19. Here immunoSEQ multiplex PCR was the method, and the copy in TCRdb shows in-frame clones only, minus some. The sample lists approximately 290,000 clones, roughly 80% seen once, with approximately 15% in the top ten. Sequencing was done on a sample of peripheral blood. The receptors stem from a person aged 70 to 85 with COVID-19, enrolled during active disease. CDR3s include the opening cysteine and the closing phenylalanine or tryptophan. The order of the fields is D gene, V gene, J gene, clone size, CDR3 DNA, CDR3 protein. The D gene is left open where the match is weak. Clone size is not always given. Where it is, it says once, few, many or a class for expanded clones.

>NA|TRBV5-1|TRBJ2-7|many
TGCGCCAGCAGCTTGGCGGTCGACAGCTACGAGCAGTACTTC
CASSLAVDSYEQYF
>NA|TRBV5-4|TRBJ2-1|NA
TGTGCCAGCAGCGCGGACATAAGCTCCTACAATGAGCAGTTCTTC
CASSADISSYNEQFF
>TRBD1|TRBV5-1|TRBJ2-7|NA
TGCGCCAGCAGATGGGACAGAGCCTACGAGCAGTACTTC
CASRWDRAYEQYF
>TRBD2|TRBV5-1|TRBJ2-7|NA
TGCGCCAGCAGCCCCGGGGGGGGCTACGAGCAGTACTTC
CASSPGGGYEQYF
>NA|TRBV19|TRBJ1-5|NA
TGTGCCAGTAGTATAATGTCAGGGCGAGTTCAGCCCCAGCATTTT
CASSIMSGRVQPQHF
>NA|TRBV28|TRBJ1-2|NA
TGTGCCAGCAGTTTGCAGGGATTCTATGGCTACACCTTC
CASSLQGFYGYTF
>NA|TRBV7-2|TRBJ2-5|NA
TGTGCCAGCAGCTTACAGTCTGACAGGGAGACCCAGTACTTC
CASSLQSDRETQYF
>NA|TRBV11-1|TRBJ2-2|NA
TGTGCCAGCAGCTTACAGGGAAGGGCCGGGGAGCTGTTTTTT
CASSLQGRAGELFF
>TRBD1|TRBV19|TRBJ2-7|NA
TGTGCCAGTAGTGGGCCGGGGGACAGGGCCACCTACGAGCAGTACTTC
CASSGPGDRATYEQYF
>NA|TRBV12-2|TRBJ1-5|NA
TGTGCTCTATATTACGAAGGGACAGATTATAGCAATCAGCCCCAGCATTTT
CALYYEGTDYSNQPQHF
>NA|TRBV2|TRBJ1-2|NA
TGTGCCAGCAGTGATGGGGGGAACTATGGCTACACCTTC
CASSDGGNYGYTF
>TRBD1|TRBV7-9|TRBJ1-5|NA
TGTGCCAGCAGCTTAGGACAGGGCGGTCAGCCCCAGCATTTT
CASSLGQGGQPQHF
>TRBD1|TRBV19|TRBJ1-5|NA
TGTGCCAGTACCGACAGGGGCGCACGTAGCAATCAGCCCCAGCATTTT
CASTDRGARSNQPQHF
>NA|TRBV6-2/TRBV6-3|TRBJ2-3|once
TGTGCCAGCAGTCTTAGAAGCACAGATACGCAGTATTTT
CASSLRSTDTQYF
>NA|TRBV29-1|TRBJ2-1|NA
TGCAGCGTTGACCTGACGGGAAGCGAGCAGTTCTTC
CSVDLTGSEQFF
>NA|TRBV4-1|TRBJ2-4|NA
TGCGCCAGCAGCCAAGGCGCAGGGGTGGTCGGGTCCTTCGGCAAAAACATTCAGTACTTC
CASSQGAGVVGSFGKNIQYF
>TRBD1|TRBV7-3|TRBJ2-3|NA
TGTGCCAGCAGCTTAACGGGACAGGGGGCGGATACGCAGTATTTT
CASSLTGQGADTQYF
>NA|TRBV6-6|TRBJ1-3|NA
TGTGCCAGCCTTGCCGGCAGGCCCTCCTCTGGAAACACCATATATTTT
CASLAGRPSSGNTIYF
>TRBD1|TRBV19|TRBJ2-3|NA
TGTGCCAGTAGTATTGACAGGGGGCGAAACACAGATACGCAGTATTTT
CASSIDRGRNTDTQYF
>NA|TRBV28|TRBJ1-5|NA
TGTGCCAGCAGTTTATTCGGACGGGGTTCGAGCAATCAGCCCCAGCATTTT
CASSLFGRGSSNQPQHF
>TRBD1|TRBV7-9|TRBJ2-5|NA
TGTGCCAGCAGCCACCGGACAGGCCAGTGGGAGACCCAGTACTTC
CASSHRTGQWETQYF
>TRBD1|TRBV19|TRBJ1-5|NA
TGTGCCAGTAGTGCAGACAGGGGCCCTCGGCAGCCCCAGCATTTT
CASSADRGPRQPQHF
>NA|TRBV5-4|TRBJ1-1|once
TGTGCCAGCACCTCCCCGGAGGGACCGAACACTGAAGCTTTCTTT
CASTSPEGPNTEAFF
>NA|TRBV7-2|TRBJ1-2|NA
TGTGCCAGCAGCTTAGCGCCCCGGGGGACGGGCTACGGCTACACCTTC
CASSLAPRGTGYGYTF
>TRBD1|TRBV28|TRBJ2-7|NA
TGTGCCAGCCGCGAACAGGGGGCGCCGTCCGAGCAGTACTTC
CASREQGAPSEQYF
>TRBD2|TRBV28|TRBJ2-6|NA
TGTGCCAGCAGTTTATTTGCGGGAGGCTCGTCTGGGGCCAACGTCCTGACTTTC
CASSLFAGGSSGANVLTF
>NA|TRBV7-3|TRBJ2-2|NA
TGTGCCAGCAGCTTATATGGGGGCGACACCGGGGAGCTGTTTTTT
CASSLYGGDTGELFF
>TRBD1|TRBV27|TRBJ1-5|NA
TGTGCCAGCAGTTTTAGGGACAGGGATCAGCCCCAGCATTTT
CASSFRDRDQPQHF
>NA|TRBV19|TRBJ2-2|NA
TGTGCCAGTAGTATAAGGGGGGGCACCGGGGAGCTGTTTTTT
CASSIRGGTGELFF
>TRBD1|TRBV19|TRBJ1-1|NA
TGTGCCAGTAGAGGAGGGGGCGGTGAAGCTTTCTTT
CASRGGGGEAFF
>NA|TRBV9|TRBJ1-4|NA
TGTGCCAGCAGCGTAGCTGGGGGGGCAACTAATGAAAAACTGTTTTTT
CASSVAGGATNEKLFF
>TRBD2|TRBV11-3|TRBJ2-2|NA
TGTGCCAGCAGAAGGACTAGCGGGACCGGGGAGCTGTTTTTT
CASRRTSGTGELFF
>NA|TRBV5-6|TRBJ2-2|NA
TGTGCCAGCAGCTTCCAGATTGCAAGTCATCTGTTTTTT
CASSFQIASHLFF
>TRBD2|TRBV25-1|TRBJ2-3|NA
TGTGCCAGCGGCGCGGGAGAAGGTTCAGATACGCAGTATTTT
CASGAGEGSDTQYF
>TRBD1|TRBV28|TRBJ2-7|NA
TGTGCCAGCAGTTCCCTGACAGGGGGGAACTACGAGCAGTACTTC
CASSSLTGGNYEQYF
>TRBD2|TRBV4-1|TRBJ2-1|NA
TGCGCCAGCAGCCAGCAACGGACTAGCGGGAGAGACAATGAGCAGTTCTTC
CASSQQRTSGRDNEQFF
>TRBD1|TRBV7-2|TRBJ2-2|NA
TGTGCCAGCAGAGCGGACAGGGGAAACACCGGGGAGCTGTTTTTT
CASRADRGNTGELFF
>NA|TRBV5-1|TRBJ1-1|few
TGCGCCAGCAGCTTTGACACTCTGAACACTGAAGCTTTCTTT
CASSFDTLNTEAFF
>NA|TRBV7-2|TRBJ2-7|NA
TGTGCCAGCAGCTTAGCTGGAGTTGGCGCCTACGAGCAGTACTTC
CASSLAGVGAYEQYF
>TRBD1|TRBV5-1|TRBJ1-3|NA
TGCGCCAGCAGCTGGGCCCCCGGGACAGGTAGCTCTGGAAACACCATATATTTT
CASSWAPGTGSSGNTIYF
>NA|TRBV15|TRBJ1-1|NA
TGTGCCACCAGCAGAGATAGGGCCCGGGGATTCACTGAAGCTTTCTTT
CATSRDRARGFTEAFF
>NA|TRBV20-1|TRBJ2-7|few
TGCAGTGCTAGTCCTTCTCAGGGGAGGGCGGACGAGCAGTACTTC
CSASPSQGRADEQYF
>TRBD1|TRBV14|TRBJ2-5|NA
TGTGCCAGCAGCCAGCAGGGGGTACGGGAGACCCAGTACTTC
CASSQQGVRETQYF
>NA|TRBV4-1|TRBJ1-2|NA
TGCGCCAGCAGCCAAGGAATGGTCAGATATAACTATGGCTACACCTTC
CASSQGMVRYNYGYTF
>NA|TRBV23-1|TRBJ1-5|once
TGCGCCAGCAGTAACAGCCTACGACAGGGCAATCAGCCCCAGCATTTT
CASSNSLRQGNQPQHF
>NA|TRBV10-2|TRBJ1-1|NA
TGCGCCAGCAGTCCGGGAAGTTGGAACACTGAAGCTTTCTTT
CASSPGSWNTEAFF
>TRBD1|TRBV7-6|TRBJ2-5|NA
TGTGCCAGCAGCTTAGATCGGGGACAGTTTTTGTACCAAGAGACCCAGTACTTC
CASSLDRGQFLYQETQYF
>NA|TRBV30|TRBJ1-5|once
TGTGCCTGGGCTCGGGGGAATAGGGATCAGCCCCAGCATTTT
CAWARGNRDQPQHF
>NA|TRBV6-5|TRBJ1-1|NA
TGTGCCAGCAGTTACTCGGGGGGGTCTGAAGCTTTCTTT
CASSYSGGSEAFF
>TRBD2|TRBV9|TRBJ2-1|NA
TGTGCCAGCAGCGTAGGTAGCGGGGCCTTAAATGAGCAGTTCTTC
CASSVGSGALNEQFF
>NA|TRBV7-8|TRBJ2-5|NA
TGTGCCAGCAGCCCTGATCAAAGCTTAGAGACCCAGTACTTC
CASSPDQSLETQYF
>NA|TRBV3-1/TRBV3-2|TRBJ1-6|NA
TGTGCCAGCAGCCAAGTTACAGGGTTGCGTTCACCCCTCCACTTT
CASSQVTGLRSPLHF
>NA|TRBV5-4|TRBJ1-6|NA
TGTGCCAGCAGCCCTGAAACGAGAAATTCACCCCTCCACTTT
CASSPETRNSPLHF
>NA|TRBV6-2/TRBV6-3|TRBJ2-1|NA
TGTGCCAGCAGTTACCTTGCAAGGGGTGAGCAGTTCTTC
CASSYLARGEQFF
>NA|TRBV18|TRBJ1-5|NA
TGTGCCAGCTCACTGCTCGGGACTGCAATCAATCAGCCCCAGCATTTT
CASSLLGTAINQPQHF
>TRBD1|TRBV7-3|TRBJ2-1|NA
TGTGCCAGCAGCTTAATCGGGGCCAGGGGGCGAGATGAGCAGTTCTTC
CASSLIGARGRDEQFF
>TRBD1|TRBV30|TRBJ1-1|NA
TGTGCCTGGAGCAACGGACAGGGGAGAAGCACTGAAGCTTTCTTT
CAWSNGQGRSTEAFF
>NA|TRBV12-3/TRBV12-4|TRBJ1-2|NA
TGTGCCAGCAGGGGAGGAGGGGTAGGTGGCTACACCTTC
CASRGGGVGGYTF
>NA|TRBV19|TRBJ2-6|NA
TGTGCCAGTGAACGGGTTCACTCTGGGGCCAACGTCCTGACTTTC
CASERVHSGANVLTF
>TRBD1|TRBV7-3|TRBJ1-1|once
TGTGCCAGCAGCCAGACAGGGGGAAGCACTGAAGCTTTCTTT
CASSQTGGSTEAFF